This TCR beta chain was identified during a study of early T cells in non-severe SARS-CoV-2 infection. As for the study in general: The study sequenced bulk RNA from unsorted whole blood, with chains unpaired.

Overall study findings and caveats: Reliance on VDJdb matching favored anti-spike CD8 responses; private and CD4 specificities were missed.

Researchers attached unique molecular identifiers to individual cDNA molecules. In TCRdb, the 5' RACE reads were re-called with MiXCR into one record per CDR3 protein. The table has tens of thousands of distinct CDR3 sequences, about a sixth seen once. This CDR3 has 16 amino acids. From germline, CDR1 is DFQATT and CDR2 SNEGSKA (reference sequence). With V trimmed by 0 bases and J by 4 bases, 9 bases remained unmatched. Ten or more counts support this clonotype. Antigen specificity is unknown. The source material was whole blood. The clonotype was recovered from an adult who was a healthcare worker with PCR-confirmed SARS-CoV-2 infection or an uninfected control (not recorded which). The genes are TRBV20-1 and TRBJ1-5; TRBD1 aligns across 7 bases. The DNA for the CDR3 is TGCAGTGCTAGAGATTGGACAGGACGGCCTAATCAGCCCCAGCATTTT. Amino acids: CSARDWTGRPNQPQHF.